This TCR beta chain was observed in a study of control samples from healthy donors and cancer patients. Trimming cost V 3 bases and J 1 base, with 12 bases left between them. The CDR3 covers 15 residues. Looked up from germline, CDR1 is MNHNS and CDR2 is SASEGT. The protocol was immunoSEQ multiplex PCR, while the TCRdb copy is restricted to in-frame clones and leaves out a portion. The sample has about 69,000 clones, roughly 89% seen once. Sequenced: PBMCs. This TCR came from a man in his sixties with colorectal cancer. The V call is TRBV6-1, the J call TRBJ1-1, with D possibly TRBD1 on 6 matching bases. The CDR3 spells CASSDPGTPNTEAFF. The CDR3, as DNA: TGTGCCAGCAGTGACCCCGGGACACCGAACACTGAAGCTTTCTTT.